Below are 12 T cell receptor beta chains sequenced from a single sample in a study of blood T cell repertoires in COVID-19. The method was immunoSEQ multiplex PCR; TCRdb's version includes in-frame clones alone and lacks a portion of them. The data hold over 90,000 clones, with around nine tenths observed a single time. The source material was peripheral blood. The receptors were gathered from a man in his fifties or sixties with active or convalescent COVID-19.

This chain connects TRBV6-1 to TRBJ2-1; D gene ambiguous. CDR3 length equals 19 residues. CDR1 MNHNS and CDR2 SASEGT come from the germline V gene. Trimming removed 1 base from V and 0 bases from J, with 19 bases in between. The CDR3 protein is CASSEEAHFYSSSYNEQFF. In DNA, the CDR3 is TGTGCCAGCAGTGAAGAAGCCCATTTTTACTCGAGCTCCTACAATGAGCAGTTCTTC.

The chain joins TRBV7-2 to TRBJ2-3, with 7 nucleotides matching TRBD1. CDR3 length: 13 amino acids. V dropped 11 bases and J dropped 0; count of bases not matched to a gene: 5. The germline V gene encodes CDR1 SGHTA and CDR2 FQGNSA. CDR3 DNA sequence: TGTGCCCAGGGGGAGCTTAGCACAGATACGCAGTATTTT. Its protein product is CAQGELSTDTQYF.

This clone was observed once. DNA of the CDR3: TGTGCCAGCAGCTTTGTCCAGGGGAACACTGAAGCTTTCTTT. Protein sequence: CASSFVQGNTEAFF. The chain employs TRBV7-2 and TRBJ1-1; perhaps TRBD1 as D (5 bases). This CDR3 is 14 amino acids long. V was clipped by 3 bases and J by 1 base, with 9 bases between them. Germline loops: CDR1 SGHTA, CDR2 FQGNSA.

This chain links TRBV18 with TRBJ1-4; 7 bases agree with TRBD1. The J segment lost 8 bases and the V segment lost 5 bases, leaving 11 bases of the junction unmatched. The germline V gene has CDR1 KGHSH and CDR2 LQKENI. The CDR3 has 15 residues. The CDR3 here is CASSARQGSGEKLFF. In DNA form, the CDR3 reads TGTGCCAGCTCAGCCCGACAGGGATCGGGGGAAAAACTGTTTTTT.

The rearrangement joins TRBV28 to TRBJ1-2, with D possibly matching TRBD1 (6 bases). V was pared by 6 bases and J by 4 bases, with 21 bases between. The germline gives CDR1 MDHEN, CDR2 SYDVKM. This CDR3 contains 16 residues. The CDR3 DNA reads TGTGCCAGCAGCCCGCTACAGGGTCGATTGGGCTATGGCTACACCTTC. Protein: CASSPLQGRLGYGYTF.

The V call is TRBV13, the J call TRBJ2-5, with 12 bases fitting TRBD2. After removal of 7 bases from V and 0 bases from J, the junction contained 21 bases not matched to a gene. Germline V lookup: CDR1 PRHDT, CDR2 FYEKMQ (reference sequence). The CDR3 totals 21 residues. The CDR3 here is CASNNRRVPSGGAIYQETQYF. The CDR3 DNA follows: TGTGCCAGCAACAACCGTCGAGTCCCTAGCGGGGGGGCTATTTACCAAGAGACCCAGTACTTC.

V and J are TRBV4-1 and TRBJ1-2; 7 bases are a match to TRBD1. The germline V gene has CDR1 MGHRA and CDR2 YSYEKL. V lost 1 base and J lost 8; bases outside the gene matches: 7. The CDR3 runs 14 residues. For the CDR3, the DNA is TGCGCCAGCAGCCAAGTACTGGTCAGGGGGGGCTACACCTTC. As protein: CASSQVLVRGGYTF.

On this clone itself: At the DNA level, this CDR3 is encoded by other sequences in the same sample as well. The CDR3 region is CASSLVQGGNTEAFF. CDR3 nucleotides: TGCGCCAGCAGCTTGGTCCAGGGCGGAAACACTGAAGCTTTCTTT. V gene TRBV5-1 combines with J gene TRBJ1-1; D might be TRBD1 (5 bases). Germline CDR1 and CDR2: SGHRS and YFSETQ. The V and J ends lost 0 bases and 2 bases respectively, with 11 bases between them. This CDR3 spans 15 amino acids.

Notes on this clone: The sample contains more than one DNA sequence encoding this CDR3. The gene calls are TRBV6-1 and TRBJ2-5, with a tentative D call TRBD1 (7 bases). V shed 1 base and J shed 2 bases, with 11 bases lying between them. CDR3 size: 15 residues. CDR1 is MNHNS and CDR2 is SASEGT in the germline V gene. The DNA of the CDR3 is TGTGCCAGCAGTGAAGGGCAGGGGGGACAAGAGACCCAGTACTTC. It encodes CASSEGQGGQETQYF.

This clone was recorded only once. The CDR3 here is CASREGQGGYNEQFF. The DNA of the CDR3 is TGTGCCAGCAGAGAAGGACAGGGGGGCTACAATGAGCAGTTCTTC. V gene TRBV25-1 combines with J gene TRBJ2-1, with 10 positions matching TRBD1. This CDR3 contains 15 residues. V lost 6 bases and J lost 3; bases outside the gene matches: 5. Germline V gene lookup returns CDR1 MGHDK and CDR2 SYGVNS.

The chain couples TRBV9 to TRBJ2-3, with 7 bases fitting TRBD1. Germline CDR1 SGDLS, CDR2 YYNGEE. V trimming: 7 bases; J trimming: 3 bases; junction bases outside the gene matches: 8. This CDR3 is 14 amino acids long. The CDR3 region has the DNA TGTGCCAGCGGGAAGGGGACAGTTACAGATACGCAGTATTTT. It translates to CASGKGTVTDTQYF.

This CDR3 is CASKGWDSMNTEAFF. CDR3 DNA sequence: TGTGCCAGCAAGGGATGGGACAGCATGAACACTGAAGCTTTCTTT. The rearrangement uses TRBV6-4 and TRBJ1-1, with 7 bases aligning to TRBD1. The V segment lost 7 bases and the J segment 0 bases; nucleotides outside the gene matches: 8. Germline lookup yields CDR1 MRHNA and CDR2 SNTAGT. The CDR3 contains 15 residues.